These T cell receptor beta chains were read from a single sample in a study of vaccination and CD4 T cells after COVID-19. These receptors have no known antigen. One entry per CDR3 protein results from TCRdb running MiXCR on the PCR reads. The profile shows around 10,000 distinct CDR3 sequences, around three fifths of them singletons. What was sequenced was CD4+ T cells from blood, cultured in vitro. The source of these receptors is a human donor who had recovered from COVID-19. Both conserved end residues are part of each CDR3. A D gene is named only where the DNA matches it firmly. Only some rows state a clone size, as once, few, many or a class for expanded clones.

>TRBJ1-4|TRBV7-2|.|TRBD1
CASSLIGGANEKLFF
TGTGCCAGCAGCCTGATAGGGGGCGCGAATGAAAAACTGTTTTTT
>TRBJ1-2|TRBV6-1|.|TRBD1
CASSETGQGNYGYTF
TGTGCCAGCAGTGAAACCGGACAGGGGAACTATGGCTACACCTTC
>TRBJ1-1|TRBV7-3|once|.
CASSFQRNTEAFF
TGTGCCAGCAGCTTTCAGAGGAACACTGAAGCTTTCTTT
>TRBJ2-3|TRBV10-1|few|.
CASSGLRVSADTQYF
TGCGCCAGCAGTGGGCTACGGGTCTCAGCGGATACGCAGTATTTT
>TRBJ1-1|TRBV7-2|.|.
CASSLVGGNTEAFF
TGTGCCAGCAGCTTAGTGGGGGGAAACACTGAAGCTTTCTTT
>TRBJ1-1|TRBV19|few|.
CASSIAGGKAFF
TGTGCCAGTAGTATAGCCGGGGGCAAAGCTTTCTTT
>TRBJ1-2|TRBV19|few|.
CASSIVPGAFYGYTF
TGTGCCAGTAGTATAGTCCCAGGGGCCTTCTATGGCTACACCTTC
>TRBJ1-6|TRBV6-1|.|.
CASSQTGTGNSPLHF
TGTGCCAGCAGTCAAACCGGGACGGGAAATTCACCCCTCCACTTT
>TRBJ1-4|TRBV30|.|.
CAWSGEATNEKLFF
TGTGCCTGGAGTGGAGAGGCAACTAATGAAAAACTGTTTTTT
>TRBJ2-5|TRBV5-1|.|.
CASSLALVGETQYF
TGCGCCAGCAGCTTGGCCCTAGTGGGAGAGACCCAGTACTTC
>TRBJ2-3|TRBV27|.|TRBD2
CASSSGLAGRTQYF
TGTGCCAGCAGTTCGGGACTAGCGGGCCGTACGCAGTATTTT
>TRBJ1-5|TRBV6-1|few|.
CASSKSGQISRDNQPQHF
TGTGCCAGCAGTAAGTCAGGACAGATCTCCCGGGACAATCAGCCCCAGCATTTT
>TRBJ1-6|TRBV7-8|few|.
CASSLDGSSSYNSPLHF
TGTGCCAGCAGCTTAGACGGGTCGAGCTCCTATAATTCACCCCTCCACTTT
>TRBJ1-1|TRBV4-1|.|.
CASSPPDPPNTEAFF
TGCGCCAGCAGCCCCCCTGACCCTCCTAACACTGAAGCTTTCTTT
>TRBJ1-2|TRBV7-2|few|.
CASSLGVDYGYTF
TGTGCCAGCAGCTTAGGGGTGGACTATGGCTACACCTTC
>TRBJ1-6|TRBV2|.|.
CASKADSSYNSPLHF
TGTGCCAGCAAGGCGGACAGCTCCTATAATTCACCCCTCCACTTT
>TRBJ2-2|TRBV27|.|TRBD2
CASSSSGRVTGELFF
TGTGCCAGCAGTTCTAGCGGAAGGGTCACCGGGGAGCTGTTTTTT
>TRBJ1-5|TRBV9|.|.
CASSSARGGNQPQHF
TGTGCCAGCAGCTCAGCCAGGGGTGGCAATCAGCCCCAGCATTTT
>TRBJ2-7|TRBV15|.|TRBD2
CATSRRGGEQYF
TGTGCCACCAGCAGGCGGGGGGGCGAGCAGTACTTC
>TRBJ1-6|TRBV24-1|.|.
CATSVFERSSYNSPLHF
TGTGCCACCAGTGTGTTTGAGAGAAGCTCCTATAATTCACCCCTCCACTTT
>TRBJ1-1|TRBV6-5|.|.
CASSSPGEAFF
TGTGCCAGCAGTTCTCCCGGGGAAGCTTTCTTT
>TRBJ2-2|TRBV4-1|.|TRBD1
CASSNRGSVTGELFF
TGCGCCAGCAGCAACAGGGGAAGTGTCACCGGGGAGCTGTTTTTT
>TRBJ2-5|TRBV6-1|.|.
CASKGEVTQYF
TGTGCCAGCAAGGGGGAGGTGACCCAGTACTTC
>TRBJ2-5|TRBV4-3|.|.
CASSQLGETQYF
TGCGCCAGCAGCCAGCTGGGGGAGACCCAGTACTTC
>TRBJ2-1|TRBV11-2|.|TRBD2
CASSLWFGSSGGYNEQFF
TGTGCCAGCAGCTTATGGTTTGGGTCTAGCGGGGGCTACAATGAGCAGTTCTTC
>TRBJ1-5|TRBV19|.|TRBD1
CASSIVGSNQGAGQPQHF
TGTGCCAGTAGTATTGTTGGAAGTAATCAGGGGGCGGGTCAGCCCCAGCATTTT
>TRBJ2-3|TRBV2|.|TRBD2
CASSGGVTTTDTQYF
TGTGCCAGCAGCGGGGGGGTGACCACCACAGATACGCAGTATTTT
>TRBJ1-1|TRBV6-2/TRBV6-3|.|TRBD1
CASSRTGVTEAFF
TGTGCCAGCAGTAGGACAGGGGTCACTGAAGCTTTCTTT
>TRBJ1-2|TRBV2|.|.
CASNQLINYGYTF
TGTGCCAGCAATCAACTCATTAACTATGGCTACACCTTC
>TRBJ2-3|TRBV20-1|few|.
CSAILGSDTDTQYF
TGCAGTGCTATCTTGGGGAGTGACACAGATACGCAGTATTTT
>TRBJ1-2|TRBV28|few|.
CASSLLTANYGYTF
TGTGCCAGCAGTTTACTGACAGCTAACTATGGCTACACCTTC
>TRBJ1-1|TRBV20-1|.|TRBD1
CSARRQGSNTEAFF
TGCAGTGCTAGGAGACAGGGGTCGAACACTGAAGCTTTCTTT
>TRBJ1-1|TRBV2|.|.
CASRFGRSTEAFF
TGTGCCAGCAGGTTCGGGCGGAGCACTGAAGCTTTCTTT
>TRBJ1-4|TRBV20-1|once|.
CSATGQHEKLFF
TGCAGTGCAACCGGACAGCATGAAAAACTGTTTTTT
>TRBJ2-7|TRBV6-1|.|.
CASSDLDGVPYEQYF
TGTGCCAGCAGTGATCTGGACGGGGTGCCCTACGAGCAGTACTTC
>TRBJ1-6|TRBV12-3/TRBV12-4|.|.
CASRPGRFNSPLHF
TGTGCCAGCAGGCCGGGACGCTTTAATTCACCCCTCCACTTT
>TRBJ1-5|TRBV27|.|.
CASSPTPQGAIQPQHF
TGTGCCAGCAGTCCTACCCCGCAAGGGGCAATCCAGCCCCAGCATTTT
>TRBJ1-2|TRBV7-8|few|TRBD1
CASSRRDRNYGYTF
TGTGCCAGCAGCCGCCGGGACAGGAACTATGGCTACACCTTC
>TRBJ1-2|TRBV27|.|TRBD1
CASRVIAGQRGYGYTF
TGTGCCAGCAGGGTAATCGCGGGACAGCGAGGGTATGGCTACACCTTC
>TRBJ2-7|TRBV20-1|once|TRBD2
CSASPIASGAYEQYF
TGCAGTGCTAGTCCTATTGCTAGCGGAGCCTACGAGCAGTACTTC
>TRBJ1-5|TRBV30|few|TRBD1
CAWSEARGPRNQPQHF
TGTGCCTGGAGTGAGGCGAGGGGGCCTCGAAATCAGCCCCAGCATTTT
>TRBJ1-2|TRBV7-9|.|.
CASSLEGPGRNYGYTF
TGTGCCAGCAGCTTGGAGGGCCCGGGTCGGAACTATGGCTACACCTTC
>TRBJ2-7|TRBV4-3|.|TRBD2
CASSQDGRESYEQYF
TGCGCCAGCAGCCAAGATGGGAGGGAGTCCTACGAGCAGTACTTC
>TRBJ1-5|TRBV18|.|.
CASSPPWGRGVQPQHF
TGTGCCAGCTCACCACCCTGGGGGCGCGGCGTTCAGCCCCAGCATTTT
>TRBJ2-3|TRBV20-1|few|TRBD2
CSADGLESTDTQYF
TGCAGTGCGGACGGACTAGAGAGCACAGATACGCAGTATTTT
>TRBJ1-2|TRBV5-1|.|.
CASSPSQANYGYTF
TGCGCCAGCAGCCCAAGTCAAGCTAACTATGGCTACACCTTC
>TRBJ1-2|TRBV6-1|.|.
CASSEPGHYGYTF
TGTGCCAGCAGTGAACCGGGGCACTATGGCTACACCTTC
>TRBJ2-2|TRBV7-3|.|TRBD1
CASSVTGDNTGELFF
TGTGCCAGCAGCGTTACAGGGGACAACACCGGGGAGCTGTTTTTT
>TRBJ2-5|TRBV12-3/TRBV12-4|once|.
CASSLGVETQYF
TGTGCCAGCAGTTTAGGCGTAGAGACCCAGTACTTC
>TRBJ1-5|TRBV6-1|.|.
CASSEGGRDHAQHF
TGTGCCAGCAGTGAAGGCGGCAGGGATCATGCCCAGCATTTT
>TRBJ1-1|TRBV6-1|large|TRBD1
CASKPRGQERTEAFF
TGTGCCAGCAAGCCCAGGGGGCAGGAGAGGACTGAAGCTTTCTTT
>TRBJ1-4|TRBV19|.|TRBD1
CASSSGQGMNEKLFF
TGTGCCAGTAGTTCGGGACAGGGGATGAATGAAAAACTGTTTTTT
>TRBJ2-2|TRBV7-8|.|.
CASSLERLLSAGELFF
TGTGCCAGCAGCTTAGAAAGACTCCTCTCGGCCGGGGAGCTGTTTTTT
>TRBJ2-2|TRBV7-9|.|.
CASSVYPGPNTGELFF
TGTGCCAGCAGCGTATATCCGGGACCTAACACCGGGGAGCTGTTTTTT
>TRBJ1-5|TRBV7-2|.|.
CASSLGKGRVQPQHF
TGTGCCAGCAGCTTAGGTAAGGGTCGTGTTCAGCCCCAGCATTTT
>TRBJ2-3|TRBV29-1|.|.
CSVALGITQYF
TGCAGCGTTGCGTTGGGGATCACGCAGTATTTT
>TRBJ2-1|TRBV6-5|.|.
CASSLRTNNNEQFF
TGTGCCAGCAGTTTAAGGACTAATAACAATGAGCAGTTCTTC